This T cell receptor beta chain was identified in a study of T cell responses to AZD1222 COVID-19 vaccine. Study-level results: Repertoire sampling occurred only after the peak T cell response.

Some clones are missing from TCRdb's copy, which holds only in-frame ones; the method was immunoSEQ multiplex PCR. This table holds about 30,000 clones, 90% to 95% found once. On this clone itself: What it recognizes is unknown.

The CDR3 covers 12 residues. Trimming left V 6 bases short and J 7 bases short, with 9 bases between. Here the sequenced sample was peripheral blood, taken on day 0 of AZD1222 vaccination. J is TRBJ2-2 and V is TRBV12-3 or TRBV12-4, with D possibly matching TRBD1 (6 bases). This TCR derives from an adult in good health. CDR3 in DNA: TGTGCCAGCAGGGGGACAAACGGGGAGCTGTTTTTT. This sequence encodes CASRGTNGELFF.